This T cell receptor beta chain was recovered during a study of cytomegalovirus exposure and HLA in healthy donors. This CDR3 has 16 residues. Germline trimming cut 4 bases from V and 4 bases from J; bases unmatched to any gene: 13. Per germline, CDR1 SEHNR and CDR2 FQNEAQ (reference sequence). Amplification used 60 Vbeta primers and 13 Jbeta primers. Repertoires were generated with immunoSEQ multiplex PCR, while TCRdb's copy carries only in-frame clones and drops some. This repertoire shows 200,000 to 250,000 clones, 70% found once; its top ten account for 2.6%. This clone came up a few times. The V and J genes are TRBV7-9 and TRBJ2-7; 7 bases line up with TRBD1. Sequenced sample: PBMCs. The source is a man in his forties in good health and CMV-seropositive. CDR3 nucleotides: TGTGCCAGCAGCTCAACCTCCCTAGGGGGCTTTTACGAGCAGTACTTC. Protein: CASSSTSLGGFYEQYF.